This T cell receptor beta chain appears in the sequencing data of a study of blood T cell repertoires in COVID-19. Study overall: Donors in the United States, Italy and Spain gave samples during acute or convalescent COVID-19. T cells, B-cell-depleted T cells, or PBMCs provided the cDNA or gDNA that served as material.

V lost 8 bases and J 0 bases, leaving 17 bases between the germline ends. Germline CDR1 and CDR2: WNHNN and SYGVQD (reference sequence). The CDR3 has 16 residues. Clones were read by immunoSEQ multiplex PCR, and TCRdb kept only the in-frame ones, dropping some. The repertoire consists of approximately 230,000 clones, with under 85% occurring once and the leading ten covering 4% to 4.5%. Input material: peripheral blood. This chain links TRBV10-1 with TRBJ1-5; maybe TRBD1 (6 bases). This TCR was recovered from a woman in her thirties or forties with active or convalescent COVID-19. CDR3 sequence (DNA): TGCGCCAGCCTCCCCCTGGGGACAAATAGCAATCAGCCCCAGCATTTT. The encoded protein is CASLPLGTNSNQPQHF.